This TCR beta chain was captured in a study of blood T cell repertoires in COVID-19. Study-wide context: Sources were T cells, B-cell-depleted T cells, or PBMCs; the material itself was cDNA or gDNA.

Trimming left V 8 bases short and J 2 bases short, with 15 bases between. CDR3 length: 14 residues. Germline CDR1 and CDR2: LNHDA and SQIVND (reference sequence). In the authors' methods: Reference gene primers were amplified, and this amplification served to estimate nucleated cell counts. Assay: immunoSEQ multiplex PCR; the TCRdb copy retains only in-frame clones and omits some. That table supplies the V and J calls and clone size; D and trimming were determined from the DNA. The sample has roughly 150,000 clones; less than 90% are singletons. Material: peripheral blood. The origin of this receptor is a woman between 65 and 79 years old with acute or convalescent COVID-19. V and J are TRBV19 and TRBJ1-2; possibly TRBD1 for D (6 bases). Written as DNA, the CDR3 is TGTGCCAGTTCTAGGGACACTGGAAACTATGGCTACACCTTC. Its translation: CASSRDTGNYGYTF.